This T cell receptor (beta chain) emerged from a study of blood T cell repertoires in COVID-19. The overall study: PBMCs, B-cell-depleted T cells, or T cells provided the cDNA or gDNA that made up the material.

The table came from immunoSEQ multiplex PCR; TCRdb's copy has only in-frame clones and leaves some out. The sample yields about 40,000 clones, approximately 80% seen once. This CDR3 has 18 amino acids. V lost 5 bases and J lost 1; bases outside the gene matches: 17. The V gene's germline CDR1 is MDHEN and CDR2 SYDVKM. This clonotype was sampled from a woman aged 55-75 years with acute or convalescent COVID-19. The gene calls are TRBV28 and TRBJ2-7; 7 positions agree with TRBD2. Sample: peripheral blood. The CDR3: CASSRTSPTSAFSYEQYF. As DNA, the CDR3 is TGTGCCAGCAGTCGAACCAGCCCAACTAGCGCGTTTTCCTACGAGCAGTACTTC. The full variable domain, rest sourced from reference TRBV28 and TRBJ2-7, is DVKVTQSSRYLVKRTGEKVFLECVQDMDHENMFWYRQDPGLGLRLIYFSYDVKMKEKGDIPEGYSVSREKKERFSLILESASTNQTSMYLCASSRTSPTSAFSYEQYFGPGTRLTVT.